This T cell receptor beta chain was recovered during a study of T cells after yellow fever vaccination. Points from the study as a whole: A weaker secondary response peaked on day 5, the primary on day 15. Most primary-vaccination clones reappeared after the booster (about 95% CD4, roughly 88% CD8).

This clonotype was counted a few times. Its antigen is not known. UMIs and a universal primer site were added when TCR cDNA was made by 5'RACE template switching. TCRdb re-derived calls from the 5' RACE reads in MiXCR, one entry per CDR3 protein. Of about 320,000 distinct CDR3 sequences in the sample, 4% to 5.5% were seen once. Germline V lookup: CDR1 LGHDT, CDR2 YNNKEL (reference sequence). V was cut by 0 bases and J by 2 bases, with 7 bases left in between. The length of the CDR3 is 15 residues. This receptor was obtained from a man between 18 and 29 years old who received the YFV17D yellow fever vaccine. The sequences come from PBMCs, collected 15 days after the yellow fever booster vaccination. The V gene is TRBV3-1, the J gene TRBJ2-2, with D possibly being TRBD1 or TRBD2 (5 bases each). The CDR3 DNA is TGTGCCAGCAGCCAAGATTGGGACAACACCGGGGAGCTGTTTTTT. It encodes CASSQDWDNTGELFF.